This T cell receptor (beta chain) was obtained from a study of cytomegalovirus exposure and HLA in healthy donors. The data were produced by immunoSEQ multiplex PCR, yet TCRdb's version contains in-frame clones alone and is incomplete. The data hold some 130,000 clones, with about 88% observed a single time. There are 12 residues in the CDR3. V shed 6 bases, J shed 9 bases, and the junction held 5 bases outside the gene matches. Germline CDR1 is SNHLY and CDR2 is FYNNEI. The chain has TRBV2 and TRBJ1-5, with 7 bases fitting TRBD1. This clonotype was sampled from a woman under 30 in good health and CMV-seronegative. Specimen: PBMCs. The CDR3 loop is CASRLQGSPQHF. The CDR3 DNA reads TGTGCCAGCAGACTACAGGGGTCGCCCCAGCATTTT. Combining the CDR3 with reference TRBV2 and TRBJ1-5 gives the whole variable domain EPEVTQTPSHQVTQMGQEVILRCVPISNHLYFYWYRQILGQKVEFLVSFYNNEISEKSEIFDDQFSVERPDGSNFTLKIRSTKLEDSAMYFCASRLQGSPQHFGDGTRLSIL.